This TCR beta chain was identified in a study of T cell responses to AZD1222 COVID-19 vaccine. Study results and caveats: The repertoires were collected only after the peak T cell response. Elevations in Spike-specific TCR breadth and depth followed administration of two AZD1222 doses. In the spike-specific TCR repertoire, nearly half reportedly target unmutated variant regions.

A remark on this clone: The antigen is unknown.

Only in-frame clones appear in the TCRdb table, and some are missing; sequencing was by immunoSEQ multiplex PCR. The sample has tens of thousands of clones; approximately 85% are singletons. Germline values: CDR1 SGDLS, CDR2 YYNGEE. V was clipped by 4 bases and J by 0 bases, with 14 bases between them. This CDR3 region has 17 residues. The receptor comes from an adult in good health. This chain connects TRBV9 to TRBJ2-6; D gene uncertain. Sequencing was performed on peripheral blood, taken on day 0 of MenACWY control vaccination. In nucleotides, the CDR3 is TGTGCCAGCAGCCCCCGGTACCGGTCCTCTGGGGCCAACGTCCTGACTTTC. This encodes CASSPRYRSSGANVLTF.